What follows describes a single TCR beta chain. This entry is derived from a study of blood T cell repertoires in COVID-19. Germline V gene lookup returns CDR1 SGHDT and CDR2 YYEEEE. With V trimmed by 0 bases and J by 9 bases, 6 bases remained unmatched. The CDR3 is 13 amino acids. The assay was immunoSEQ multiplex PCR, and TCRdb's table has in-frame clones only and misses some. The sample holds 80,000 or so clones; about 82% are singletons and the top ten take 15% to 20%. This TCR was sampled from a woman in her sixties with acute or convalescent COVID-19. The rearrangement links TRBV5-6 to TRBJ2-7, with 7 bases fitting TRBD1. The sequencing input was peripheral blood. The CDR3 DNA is TGTGCCAGCAGCTTGGGACAGGGAATGGTGCAGTACGTC. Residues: CASSLGQGMVQYV.